This T cell receptor (beta chain) was recorded in a study of metastatic and nonmetastatic thyroid tumors. Trimming removed 3 bases from V and 5 bases from J, with 11 bases in between. There are 14 residues in the CDR3. Germline V lookup: CDR1 SGHRS, CDR2 YFSETQ. None of the patients had undergone any treatment ahead of thyroid surgery. This clone has a handful of counts. TCRdb re-processed the PCR reads through MiXCR. The sample contains some 15,000 clones, roughly 25% of which appear only once. Input material: adjacent normal tissue. The chain has TRBV5-1 and TRBJ2-2, with D tentatively TRBD2 (6 bases). The origin of this receptor is a female donor with papillary thyroid cancer or a benign thyroid nodule (not recorded which). Some clones in this sample may be carry-over from other donors' samples. The CDR3 DNA reads TGCGCCAGCAGCTCGACTAGGAGGACCGGGGAGCTGTTTTTT. It encodes CASSSTRRTGELFF.